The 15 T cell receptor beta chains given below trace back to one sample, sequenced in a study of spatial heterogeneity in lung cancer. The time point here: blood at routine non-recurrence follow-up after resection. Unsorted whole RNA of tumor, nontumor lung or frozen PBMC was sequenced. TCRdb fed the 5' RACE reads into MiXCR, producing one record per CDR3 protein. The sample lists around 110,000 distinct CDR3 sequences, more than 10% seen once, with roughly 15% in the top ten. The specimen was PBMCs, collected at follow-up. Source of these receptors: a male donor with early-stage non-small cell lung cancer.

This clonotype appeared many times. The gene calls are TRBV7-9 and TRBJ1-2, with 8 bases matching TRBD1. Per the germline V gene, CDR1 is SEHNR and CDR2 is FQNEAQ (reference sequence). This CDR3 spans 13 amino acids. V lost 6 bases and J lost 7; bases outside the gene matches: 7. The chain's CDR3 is CASRLDRDPGYTF. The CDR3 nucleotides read TGTGCCAGCAGACTGGACAGGGATCCTGGCTACACCTTC. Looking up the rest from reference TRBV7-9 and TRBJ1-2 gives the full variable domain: DTGVSQNPRHKITKRGQNVTFRCDPISEHNRLYWYRQTLGQGPEFLTYFQNEAQLEKSRLLSDRFSAERPKGSFSTLEIQRTEQGDSAMYLCASRLDRDPGYTFGSGTRLTVV.

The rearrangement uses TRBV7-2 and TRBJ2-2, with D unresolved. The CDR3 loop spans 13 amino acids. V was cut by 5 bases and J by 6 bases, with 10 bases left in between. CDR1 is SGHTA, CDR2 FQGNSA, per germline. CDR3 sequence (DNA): TGTGCCAGCAGCCCCGGGCCATCCGGGGAGCTGTTTTTT. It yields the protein CASSPGPSGELFF.

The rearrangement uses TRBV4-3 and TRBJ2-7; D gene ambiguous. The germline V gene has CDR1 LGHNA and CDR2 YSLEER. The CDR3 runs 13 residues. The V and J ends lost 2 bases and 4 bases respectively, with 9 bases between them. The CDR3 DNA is TGCGCCAGCAGCCAATGGCCCGAATACGAGCAGTACTTC. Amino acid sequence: CASSQWPEYEQYF.

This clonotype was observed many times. CDR3 sequence: CASSLGRTGQETQYF. The CDR3 nucleotides read TGTGCCAGCAGCTTAGGCCGGACAGGGCAAGAGACCCAGTACTTC. This chain uses TRBV7-2 with TRBJ2-5; 8 positions match TRBD1. V lost 1 base, J lost 2 bases, and 3 bases stayed unmatched. The germline V gene has CDR1 SGHTA and CDR2 FQGNSA. The CDR3 is 15 residues long.

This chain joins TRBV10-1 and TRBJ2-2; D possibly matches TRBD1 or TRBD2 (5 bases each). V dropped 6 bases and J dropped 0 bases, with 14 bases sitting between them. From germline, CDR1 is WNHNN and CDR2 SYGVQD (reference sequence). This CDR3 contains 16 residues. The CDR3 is CASSPRGRSNTGELFF. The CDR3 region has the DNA TGCGCCAGCAGCCCGAGGGGCAGATCGAACACCGGGGAGCTGTTTTTT.

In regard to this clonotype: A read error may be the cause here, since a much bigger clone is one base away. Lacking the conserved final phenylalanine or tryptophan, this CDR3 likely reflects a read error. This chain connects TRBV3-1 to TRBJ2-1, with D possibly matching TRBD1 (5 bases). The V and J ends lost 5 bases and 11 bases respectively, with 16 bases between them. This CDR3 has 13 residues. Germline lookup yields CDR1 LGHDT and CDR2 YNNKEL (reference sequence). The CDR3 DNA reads TGTGCCAGCAGCGAGCCCCTGGGGCGAAAGCAGTTCTAC. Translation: CASSEPLGRKQFY.

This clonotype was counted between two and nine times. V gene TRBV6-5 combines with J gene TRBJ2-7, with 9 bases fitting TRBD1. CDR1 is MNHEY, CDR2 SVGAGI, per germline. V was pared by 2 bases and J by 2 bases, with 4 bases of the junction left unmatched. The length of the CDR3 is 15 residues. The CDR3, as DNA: TGTGCCAGCAGTTACCGGGACAGGGTCACCTACGAGCAGTACTTC. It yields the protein CASSYRDRVTYEQYF.

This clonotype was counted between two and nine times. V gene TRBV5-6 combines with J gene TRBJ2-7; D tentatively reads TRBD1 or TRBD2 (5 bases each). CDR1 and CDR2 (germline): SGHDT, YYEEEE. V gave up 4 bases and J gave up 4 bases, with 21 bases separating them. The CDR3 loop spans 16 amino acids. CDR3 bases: TGTGCCAGCAGCCGCTACATGGGCCAAGGGACGTACGAGCAGTACTTC. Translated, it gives CASSRYMGQGTYEQYF.

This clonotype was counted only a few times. CDR3: CSAYYTGGSGANVLTF. In DNA, the CDR3 is TGCAGCGCTTATTATACAGGGGGCTCTGGGGCCAACGTCCTGACTTTC. The chain joins TRBV29-1 to TRBJ2-6; 8 nucleotides agree with TRBD1. This CDR3 spans 16 amino acids. Germline lookup yields CDR1 SQVTM and CDR2 ANQGSEA. Trimming at V came to 7 bases and at J to 0 bases, leaving 8 bases not matched to a gene.

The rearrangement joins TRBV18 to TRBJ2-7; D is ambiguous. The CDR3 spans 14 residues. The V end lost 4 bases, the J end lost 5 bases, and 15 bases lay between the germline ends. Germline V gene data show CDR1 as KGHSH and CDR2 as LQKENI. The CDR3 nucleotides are TGTGCCAGCTCACTCTCAGCCAGTAAGGACGAGCAGTACTTC. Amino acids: CASSLSASKDEQYF.

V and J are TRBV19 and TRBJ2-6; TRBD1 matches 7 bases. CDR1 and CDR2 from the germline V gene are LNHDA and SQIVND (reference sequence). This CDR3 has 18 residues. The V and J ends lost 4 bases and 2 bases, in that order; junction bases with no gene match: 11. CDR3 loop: CASSTSGTARAGANVLTF. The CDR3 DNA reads TGTGCCAGTAGTACCTCCGGGACAGCGAGGGCTGGGGCCAACGTCCTGACTTTC.

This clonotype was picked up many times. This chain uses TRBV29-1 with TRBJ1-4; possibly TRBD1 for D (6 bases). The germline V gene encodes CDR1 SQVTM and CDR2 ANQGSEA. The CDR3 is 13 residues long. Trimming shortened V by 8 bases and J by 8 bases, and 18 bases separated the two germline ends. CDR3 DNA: TGCAGCCTAGGGGGGGGTTCGAGGGAAAAACTGTTTTTT. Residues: CSLGGGSREKLFF.

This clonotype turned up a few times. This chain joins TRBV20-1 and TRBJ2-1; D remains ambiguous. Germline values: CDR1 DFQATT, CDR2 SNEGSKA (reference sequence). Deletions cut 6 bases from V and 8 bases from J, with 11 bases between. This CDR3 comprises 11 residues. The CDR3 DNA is TGCAGTGCCACCAGACTCGATGAGCAGTTCTTC. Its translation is CSATRLDEQFF.

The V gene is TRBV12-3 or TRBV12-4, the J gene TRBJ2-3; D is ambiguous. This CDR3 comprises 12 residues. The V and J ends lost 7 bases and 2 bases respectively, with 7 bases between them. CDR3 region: CASTEYTDTQYF. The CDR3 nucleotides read TGTGCCAGCACCGAATACACAGATACGCAGTATTTT.

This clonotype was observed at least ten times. In nucleotides, the CDR3 is TGTGCCAGCAGTTACCCAGGGAATCGTGGCTACACCTTC. It codes for CASSYPGNRGYTF. This chain joins TRBV6-5 and TRBJ1-2; the D gene is possibly TRBD1 (5 bases). The V and J ends lost 2 bases and 7 bases respectively, with 11 bases between them. This CDR3 has 13 amino acids. Germline loops: CDR1 MNHEY, CDR2 SVGAGI.